This TCR beta chain is from a study of identical twins. A universal primer site arose from template switching, and cDNA bore unique molecular identifiers. TCRdb re-called the 5' RACE reads with MiXCR, one entry per CDR3 protein. The table has roughly 720,000 distinct CDR3 sequences, about 18% seen once. These same records also appear under a second study, on T cells expressing NK-cell markers. That work states: Sorted CD3+CD56+NKG2C+, CD3+CD56+NKG2C- and CD3+CD56-NKG2C+ T cells supplied TCR beta repertoires.

The sequence was collected from a woman under 30 in good health. The sequenced material came from PBMCs.

CDR3: CASSHLAGWEYNEQFF. CDR3 nucleotide sequence: TGCGCCAGCAGCCACCTCGCCGGTTGGGAGTACAATGAGCAGTTCTTC. The rearrangement joins TRBV4-3 to TRBJ2-1; possibly TRBD2 for D (5 bases). Germline CDR1 LGHNA, CDR2 YSLEER. V dropped 3 bases and J dropped 4 bases, with 16 bases sitting between them. CDR3 length equals 16 residues.